These 16 T cell receptor beta chains originate from one sample sequenced in a study of cytomegalovirus exposure and HLA in healthy donors (dated by TCRdb to the late 2010s). The method was the immunoSEQ multiplex PCR assay. A mixture of 60 forward primers for TCR Vbeta segments and 13 reverse primers for TCR Jbeta segments was used in the multiplex PCR. Imported from immuneACCESS, the table was reduced by TCRdb to in-frame sequences with V and J called. These copies leave out some clones; in studies compared against another copy, an unresolved V gene accounts for under half, and the cause of the remainder is not known. The sample profile shows 120,000 to 150,000 clones; roughly 82% of them were found once. 5.5% to 6% of the sample lies in the top ten. Sequencing was carried out using PBMCs. These receptors were collected from a man aged 25 to 40 in good health and CMV-seropositive.

The table lists this clone with a few counts. The J gene is TRBJ1-1, the V gene TRBV18, with a possible D match to TRBD1 (5 bases). V was cut by 1 base and J by 5 bases, with 11 bases left in between. The CDR3 spans 14 residues. Germline V gene data show CDR1 as KGHSH and CDR2 as LQKENI. DNA of the CDR3: TGTGCCAGCTCACCACAGGGAGGGGTGACTGAAGCTTTCTTT. This gives the protein CASSPQGGVTEAFF.

The chain carries TRBV7-9 and TRBJ2-1; TRBD1 matches 11 bases. CDR3 length: 15 residues. V shed 2 bases and J 8 bases; nucleotides not matched to a gene: 5. From germline, CDR1 is SEHNR and CDR2 FQNEAQ (reference sequence). The CDR3 nucleotides read TGTGCCAGCAGCTTAAGGACAGGGGGCAAGGATGAGCAGTTCTTC. Amino acids: CASSLRTGGKDEQFF.

With regard to this clone: The junction shows a germline mismatch at one end, possibly a read error. The J gene is TRBJ2-1, the V gene TRBV20-1, with 7 bases that match TRBD2. The CDR3 extends over 10 amino acids. Germline V lookup: CDR1 DFQATT, CDR2 SNEGSKA (reference sequence). CDR3 protein: CSARGRESLF. The CDR3 nucleotides are TGCAGTGCGCGGGGGAGGGAAAGCCTCTTC.

The chain carries TRBV6-5 and TRBJ1-1; D unresolved. Germline V CDR1 and CDR2: MNHEY, SVGAGI. Deletions cut 0 bases from V and 5 bases from J, with 7 bases between. This CDR3 is 13 amino acids long. The CDR3 sequence is CASSYSARTEAFF. CDR3 sequence (DNA): TGTGCCAGCAGTTACTCGGCGAGGACTGAAGCTTTCTTT.

The sample holds one count of this clone. The CDR3 DNA sequence: TGCAGCGCTCGGACAGGGACCACACAAGAGACCCAGTACTTC. As protein: CSARTGTTQETQYF. This chain connects TRBV29-1 to TRBJ2-5; 8 positions match TRBD1. V was clipped by 7 bases and J by 2 bases; unmatched bases: 9. Germline V gives CDR1 SQVTM, CDR2 ANQGSEA. The CDR3 loop spans 14 amino acids.

On this clone: Different DNA sequences within this sample yield the same CDR3. The chain joins TRBV6-5 to TRBJ1-1, with TRBD1 matching 8 bases. The J segment lost 3 bases and the V segment lost 5 bases, leaving 8 bases of the junction unmatched. This CDR3 contains 15 residues. Germline V gene sequence: CDR1 MNHEY, CDR2 SVGAGI. DNA of the CDR3: TGTGCCAGCAGTCATGCGGGGACAGGCGACACTGAAGCTTTCTTT. Protein sequence: CASSHAGTGDTEAFF.

CDR3: CASGLVTYRDRGPPKNIQYF. The CDR3 DNA reads as TGTGCTAGTGGTTTGGTGACGTACCGGGACAGGGGTCCCCCCAAAAACATTCAGTACTTC. The chain uses TRBV12-5 and TRBJ2-4, with 10 bases lining up with TRBD1. The CDR3 loop spans 20 amino acids. V shed 0 bases and J 2 bases; nucleotides not matched to a gene: 13. Germline CDR1 and CDR2: LGHNT and FRNRAP.

This chain joins TRBV7-2 and TRBJ2-3, with 12 bases matching TRBD2. Germline loops: CDR1 SGHTA, CDR2 FQGNSA. The CDR3 is 16 amino acids. V shed 0 bases, J shed 5 bases, and the junction held 3 bases outside the gene matches. CDR3 in DNA: TGTGCCAGCAGCTTAGCGGGACTAGCGGGTAAAGATACGCAGTATTTT. It encodes CASSLAGLAGKDTQYF.

In its sample, this clone was seen a few times. The chain combines TRBV6-5 with TRBJ1-1, with D unclear. Germline CDR1 reads MNHEY; CDR2 reads SVGAGI. V lost 5 bases, J lost 1 base, and 8 bases lay in between. The length of the CDR3 is 13 residues. CDR3 nucleotide sequence: TGTGCCAGCAGTCGACTCGAGAACACTGAAGCTTTCTTT. Its protein product is CASSRLENTEAFF.

The chain links TRBV4-1 to TRBJ1-1; D gene uncertain. The CDR3 covers 14 residues. V lost 1 base and J 1 base, leaving 7 bases between the germline ends. From germline, CDR1 is MGHRA and CDR2 YSYEKL. The CDR3 loop is CASSQGAGNTEAFF. Here the CDR3 DNA reads TGCGCCAGCAGCCAAGGGGCGGGGAACACTGAAGCTTTCTTT.

This chain connects TRBV6-4 to TRBJ1-2; the D gene is possibly TRBD1 (5 bases). CDR1 and CDR2 (germline): MRHNA, SNTAGT. The CDR3 totals 15 residues. The V end was cut by 5 bases, the J end by 6 bases, with 19 bases between. CDR3 in amino acids: CASSPQGVVGNGYTF. For the CDR3, the DNA is TGTGCCAGCAGTCCACAAGGGGTGGTAGGAAATGGCTACACCTTC.

The chain employs TRBV10-3 and TRBJ2-7, with 8 nucleotides matching TRBD2. The CDR3 is 14 residues long. Trimming removed 3 bases from V and 4 bases from J; junction bases left unmatched: 5. CDR1 ENHRY and CDR2 SYGVKD come from the germline V gene. CDR3 residues: CAISDLGGGYEQYF. In nucleotides, the CDR3 is TGTGCCATCAGTGACCTCGGGGGGGGGTACGAGCAGTACTTC.

The chain combines TRBV5-1 with TRBJ1-5; TRBD1 aligns across 8 bases. The CDR3 is 14 amino acids. Germline CDR1 SGHRS, CDR2 YFSETQ. V lost 4 bases and J lost 8; bases outside the gene matches: 8. CDR3 DNA: TGCGCCAGCAGCCTGGGACAGGAAGACAAGCCCCAGCATTTT. It encodes CASSLGQEDKPQHF.

The chain carries TRBV5-1 and TRBJ1-3; D is uncertain. V lost 4 bases, J lost 4 bases, and 12 bases lay in between. The V gene's germline CDR1 is SGHRS and CDR2 YFSETQ. The CDR3 covers 14 residues. The CDR3 sequence is CASSPAGTGNTIYF. The CDR3 bases are TGCGCCAGCAGCCCGGCAGGCACAGGAAACACCATATATTTT.

The chain joins TRBV19 to TRBJ1-4, with D hard to call. The CDR3 totals 12 residues. The V and J ends lost 6 bases and 14 bases respectively, with 16 bases between them. Germline V lookup: CDR1 LNHDA, CDR2 SQIVND (reference sequence). Written as DNA, the CDR3 is TGTGCCAGTAGGCCAGGTCAGGTAAAGCTGTTTTTT. It translates to CASRPGQVKLFF. Together with reference TRBV19 and TRBJ1-4, the CDR3 gives the full variable domain: DGGITQSPKYLFRKEGQNVTLSCEQNLNHDAMYWYRQDPGQGLRLIYYSQIVNDFQKGDIAEGYSVSREKKESFPLTVTSAQKNPTAFYLCASRPGQVKLFFGSGTQLSVL.

This chain uses TRBV7-6 with TRBJ2-7; a possible D gene is TRBD1 (7 bases). The germline V and J ends were trimmed by 5 bases and 2 bases, with 10 bases remaining between them. CDR1 SGHVS and CDR2 FNYEAQ come from the germline V gene. This CDR3 spans 13 amino acids. The CDR3 region is CASSPGGTYEQYF. The CDR3 DNA reads TGTGCCAGCAGCCCAGGGGGGACCTACGAGCAGTACTTC.